This is a list of T cell receptor beta chains from one sample in a study of identical twins. TCRdb reanalysed the 5' RACE reads using MiXCR and keeps one entry per CDR3 protein. The table includes 350,000 to 500,000 distinct CDR3 sequences, less than 20% detected once. Sequenced: naive T cells sorted from blood. Receptors were obtained from a man in his fifties in good health. The CDR3 runs from the conserved cysteine through the conserved F or W. D genes are given only for firm matches. Clone size appears in some rows only: once, few, many, or a class for an expanded clone.

d_gene | j_gene | len | v_gene | abundance | CDR3aa | CDR3nt
. | TRBJ2-3 | 14 | TRBV3-1 | many | CASSPQSYTDTQYF | TGTGCCAGCAGCCCACAAAGCTACACAGATACGCAGTATTTT
. | TRBJ2-5 | 14 | TRBV20-1 | . | CSARDRQTQETQYF | TGCAGTGCTAGAGATCGACAGACCCAAGAGACCCAGTACTTC
TRBD1 | TRBJ2-7 | 15 | TRBV4-3 | few | CASSQPGQGADEQYF | TGCGCCAGCAGCCAGCCGGGACAGGGGGCCGACGAGCAGTACTTC
. | TRBJ2-7 | 15 | TRBV27 | . | CASSLFRETGYEQYF | TGTGCCAGCAGTTTATTCAGGGAAACCGGCTACGAGCAGTACTTC
. | TRBJ1-5 | 13 | TRBV20-1 | many | CSASDRSGQPQHF | TGCAGTGCTTCTGACAGGTCCGGGCAGCCCCAGCATTTT
TRBD2 | TRBJ2-5 | 14 | TRBV20-1 | many | CSARIPRGSETQYF | TGCAGTGCTAGGATCCCTCGCGGGAGTGAGACCCAGTACTTC
TRBD1 | TRBJ2-3 | 18 | TRBV12-3/TRBV12-4 | . | CASTRGTGTIRFTDTQYF | TGTGCCAGCACCCGCGGGACAGGGACGATACGATTCACAGATACGCAGTATTTT
TRBD2 | TRBJ2-3 | 16 | TRBV27 | . | CASSSRLAGGTDTQYF | TGTGCCAGCAGTTCCCGACTAGCGGGGGGCACAGATACGCAGTATTTT
TRBD2 | TRBJ2-3 | 18 | TRBV6-1 | few | CASSPPSGRAWVTDTQYF | TGTGCCAGCAGCCCTCCTAGCGGGAGGGCCTGGGTTACAGATACGCAGTATTTT
. | TRBJ2-7 | 14 | TRBV20-1 | . | CSARDWAGSFEQYF | TGCAGTGCTAGAGATTGGGCAGGGAGCTTCGAGCAGTACTTC
. | TRBJ1-1 | 15 | TRBV29-1 | many | CSVEDWPSSNTEAFF | TGCAGCGTTGAAGATTGGCCCAGCTCGAACACTGAAGCTTTCTTT
. | TRBJ1-6 | 11 | TRBV5-8 | few | CASSFSSPLHF | TGTGCCAGCAGCTTCTCCTCACCCCTCCACTTT
TRBD1 | TRBJ1-2 | 17 | TRBV6-5 | . | CASSYSKPDRGIYGYTF | TGTGCCAGCAGTTACTCCAAGCCCGACAGGGGAATCTATGGCTACACCTTC
. | TRBJ2-1 | 12 | TRBV3-1 | . | CASSTRPQEQFF | TGTGCCAGCAGTACTAGGCCACAAGAGCAGTTCTTC
. | TRBJ1-3 | 17 | TRBV7-2 | few | CASSPHPALSSGNTIYF | TGTGCCAGCAGCCCCCACCCAGCCCTGAGCTCTGGAAACACCATATATTTT
. | TRBJ2-7 | 15 | TRBV30 | few | CAWSSRAAPSYEQYF | TGTGCCTGGAGTTCACGGGCAGCGCCTTCCTACGAGCAGTACTTC
. | TRBJ1-1 | 13 | TRBV12-3/TRBV12-4 | few | CASSRKRNTEAFF | TGTGCCAGCAGTCGGAAGCGGAACACTGAAGCTTTCTTT
TRBD1 | TRBJ2-3 | 16 | TRBV4-1 | . | CASSRYRDRGTDTQYF | TGCGCCAGCAGTCGATACCGGGACAGGGGAACAGATACGCAGTATTTT
TRBD1 | TRBJ1-1 | 14 | TRBV27 | . | CASSLSTGVAEAFF | TGTGCCAGCAGTTTATCTACAGGGGTCGCTGAAGCTTTCTTT
TRBD2 | TRBJ2-7 | 17 | TRBV4-3 | . | CASSQDRSSGTTYEQYF | TGCGCCAGCAGCCAAGATCGATCTAGCGGAACGACTTACGAGCAGTACTTC
. | TRBJ2-1 | 17 | TRBV11-2 | many | CASSSGRWGGAYNEQFF | TGTGCCAGCAGCTCGGGGCGATGGGGGGGGGCATACAATGAGCAGTTCTTC
. | TRBJ1-1 | 15 | TRBV20-1 | . | CSAPVPLARNTEAFF | TGCAGTGCCCCGGTTCCCCTGGCACGGAACACTGAAGCTTTCTTT
. | TRBJ1-6 | 16 | TRBV20-1 | many | CSASRGGRSYNSPLHF | TGCAGTGCTAGCCGGGGCGGACGGTCTTATAATTCACCCCTCCACTTT
. | TRBJ2-7 | 13 | TRBV6-1 | . | CASRATRPGEQYF | TGTGCCAGCAGAGCTACCAGGCCGGGGGAGCAGTACTTC
. | TRBJ2-1 | 17 | TRBV4-1 | few | CASSQGRPLSSYNEQFF | TGCGCCAGCAGCCAAGGTCGACCCCTAAGCTCCTACAATGAGCAGTTCTTC
. | TRBJ1-1 | 14 | TRBV29-1 | many | CSVELREMNTEAFF | TGCAGCGTTGAACTCCGGGAAATGAACACTGAAGCTTTCTTT
TRBD1 | TRBJ1-1 | 14 | TRBV7-9 | . | CASSNNRGGTEAFF | TGTGCCAGCAGCAATAACAGGGGAGGGACTGAAGCTTTCTTT
TRBD1 | TRBJ1-6 | 13 | TRBV27 | . | CASSTDRGSPLHF | TGTGCCAGCAGTACGGACAGGGGATCACCCCTCCACTTT
TRBD1 | TRBJ1-5 | 14 | TRBV4-2 | . | CASSTDRAVQPQHF | TGTGCCAGCAGCACGGACAGGGCAGTTCAGCCCCAGCATTTT
. | TRBJ2-2 | 13 | TRBV10-3 | . | CAISDIATGELFF | TGTGCCATCAGTGATATAGCCACCGGGGAGCTGTTTTTT
. | TRBJ2-5 | 14 | TRBV6-2/TRBV6-3 | . | CASSYSETQETQYF | TGTGCCAGCAGTTACTCGGAGACGCAAGAGACCCAGTACTTC
TRBD2 | TRBJ2-1 | 15 | TRBV20-1 | . | CSPLPSSGLYNEQFF | TGCAGCCCCCTTCCCTCTAGCGGCCTCTACAATGAGCAGTTCTTC
. | TRBJ2-3 | 15 | TRBV20-1 | . | CSARVGAGRADTQYF | TGCAGTGCTAGGGTGGGGGCAGGGCGCGCAGATACGCAGTATTTT
TRBD2 | TRBJ2-7 | 16 | TRBV6-2/TRBV6-3 | few | CASSSHGLAGNYEQYF | TGTGCCAGCAGCTCCCACGGACTAGCGGGCAACTACGAGCAGTACTTC
. | TRBJ1-6 | 15 | TRBV6-1 | . | CASSLQGVFNSPLHF | TGTGCCAGCTCATTACAGGGAGTATTTAATTCACCCCTCCACTTT
TRBD1 | TRBJ2-5 | 14 | TRBV5-1 | few | CASSFGQGSETQYF | TGCGCCAGCAGCTTTGGACAGGGGTCGGAGACCCAGTACTTC
TRBD2 | TRBJ2-3 | 16 | TRBV5-4 | . | CASSLPSGISTDTQYF | TGTGCCAGCAGCTTGCCTAGCGGGATCAGCACAGATACGCAGTATTTT
. | TRBJ1-1 | 13 | TRBV7-9 | few | CASSLARQAEAFF | TGTGCCAGCAGCTTAGCGAGACAGGCTGAAGCTTTCTTT
. | TRBJ1-1 | 13 | TRBV19 | many | CASSRRMNTEAFF | TGTGCCAGTAGTAGAAGAATGAACACTGAAGCTTTCTTT
TRBD2 | TRBJ2-7 | 17 | TRBV28 | many | CASSLSLSERDSYEQYF | TGTGCCAGCAGTTTGAGTTTGAGCGAGCGGGACTCCTACGAGCAGTACTTC
. | TRBJ2-7 | 12 | TRBV28 | . | CASSPSQYSQYF | TGTGCCAGCAGCCCCTCTCAGTATTCCCAGTACTTC
TRBD1 | TRBJ1-2 | 13 | TRBV7-2 | few | CASTHRGREGYTF | TGTGCCAGCACCCACAGGGGGCGCGAAGGCTACACCTTC
TRBD1 | TRBJ1-1 | 14 | TRBV7-8 | many | CASSLGQGATEAFF | TGTGCCAGCAGCTTAGGGCAGGGGGCAACTGAAGCTTTCTTT
. | TRBJ2-7 | 15 | TRBV20-1 | many | CSAPRRPGSLFEQYF | TGCAGTGCCCCAAGGAGGCCTGGATCTCTTTTTGAGCAGTACTTC
TRBD2 | TRBJ2-3 | 19 | TRBV20-1 | . | CSARDVLLAGNPSTDTQYF | TGCAGTGCTAGAGATGTCTTACTAGCGGGAAACCCTAGCACAGATACGCAGTATTTT
. | TRBJ1-4 | 13 | TRBV25-1 | few | CASSERQGEKLFF | TGTGCCAGCAGTGAAAGGCAGGGGGAAAAACTGTTTTTT
. | TRBJ2-7 | 15 | TRBV5-1 | . | CASSLDFRSSYEQYF | TGCGCCAGCAGCTTGGATTTCAGGAGTTCCTACGAGCAGTACTTC
TRBD1 | TRBJ1-1 | 13 | TRBV2 | . | CASSETGGVSSFF | TGTGCCAGCAGTGAGACAGGGGGCGTAAGCAGTTTCTTT
. | TRBJ2-2 | 19 | TRBV24-1 | . | CATSDFPRLQGSNTGELFF | TGTGCCACCAGTGATTTTCCCCGGTTACAGGGTAGCAACACCGGGGAGCTGTTTTTT
. | TRBJ1-5 | 16 | TRBV7-6 | few | CASSLGSGAGNQPQHF | TGTGCCAGCAGCTTAGGTTCGGGGGCTGGCAATCAGCCCCAGCATTTT
TRBD1 | TRBJ1-4 | 14 | TRBV5-1 | . | CASSTGTASEKLFF | TGCGCCAGCAGCACCGGGACAGCCTCTGAAAAACTGTTTTTT